This TCR beta chain was documented in a study of T-cell reconstitution after alpha-beta-depleted transplantation in children. This clonotype was detected ten times or more. V lost 1 base and J lost 6, with 16 bases in between. The V gene's germline CDR1 is DFQATT and CDR2 SNEGSKA (reference sequence). The CDR3 has 14 residues. It was with unique molecular identifiers that the TCRbeta library was prepared. A single record per CDR3 protein comes from TCRdb applying MiXCR to the PCR reads. Among 200,000 to 300,000 distinct CDR3 sequences listed, more than 10% were seen once. J is TRBJ2-7 and V is TRBV20-1; the D is unclear. The material sequenced was PBMCs from the stem cell graft donor, taken from the stem cell graft. This receptor was identified in a human donor who donated a stem cell graft to a child with acute lymphoblastic leukemia. CDR3: CSARVGQLLGEQYF. The CDR3, as DNA: TGCAGTGCTAGAGTAGGGCAGCTGCTTGGCGAGCAGTACTTC.